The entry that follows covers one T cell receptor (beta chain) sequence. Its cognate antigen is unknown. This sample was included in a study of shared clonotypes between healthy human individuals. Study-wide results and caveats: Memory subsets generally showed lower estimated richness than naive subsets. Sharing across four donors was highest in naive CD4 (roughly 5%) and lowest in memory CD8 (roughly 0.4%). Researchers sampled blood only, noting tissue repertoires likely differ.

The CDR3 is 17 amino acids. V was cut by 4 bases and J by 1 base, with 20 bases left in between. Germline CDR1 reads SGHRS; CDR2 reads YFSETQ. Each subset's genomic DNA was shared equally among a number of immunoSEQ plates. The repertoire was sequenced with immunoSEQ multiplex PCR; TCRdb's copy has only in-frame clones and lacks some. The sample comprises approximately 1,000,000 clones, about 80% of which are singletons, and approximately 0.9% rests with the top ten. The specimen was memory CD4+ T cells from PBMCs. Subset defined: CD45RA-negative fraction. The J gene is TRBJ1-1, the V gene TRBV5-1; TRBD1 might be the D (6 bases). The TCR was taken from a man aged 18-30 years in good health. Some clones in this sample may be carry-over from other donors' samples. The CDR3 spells CASSPLRRGTSNTEAFF. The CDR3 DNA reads TGCGCCAGCAGCCCCCTAAGAAGGGGGACATCGAACACTGAAGCTTTCTTT.